These T cell receptor beta chains were read from a single sample in a study of shared clonotypes between healthy human individuals. Clones were sequenced by immunoSEQ multiplex PCR, and TCRdb holds only the in-frame ones, with some missing. The sample carries about 2.3 million clones, 85% to 95% recorded once. The sample comprised naive CD4+ T cells from PBMCs. The source of these receptors is a man between 18 and 29 years old in good health. Some clones in this sample may be carry-over from other donors' samples. The CDR3 runs from the conserved cysteine through the conserved F or W. Each record gives: V gene, clone size, D gene, J gene, CDR3 DNA, CDR3 protein. The D gene is left open where the match is weak. Clone size is shown for a subset of rows, as once, few, many or a class of expanded clone.

TRBV4-1	NA	NA	TRBJ2-3	TGCGCCAGCAGCCAAGCACAGGGTGCGCAGTATTTT	CASSQAQGAQYF
TRBV4-1	NA	NA	TRBJ1-5	TGCGCCAGCAGCCAAGGGGCTGGGACTAGCAATCAGCCCCAGCATTTT	CASSQGAGTSNQPQHF
TRBV7-9	NA	NA	TRBJ1-1	TGTGCCAGCAGCCCATGGAGGAAGGGGGACACTGAAGCTTTCTTT	CASSPWRKGDTEAFF
TRBV6-6	NA	NA	TRBJ1-2	TGTGCCAGCGCCCCCAGGGATTATGGCTACACCTTC	CASAPRDYGYTF
TRBV11-2	NA	NA	TRBJ1-5	TGTGCCAGCAGCTCCGACGGTCAGCCCCAGCATTTT	CASSSDGQPQHF
TRBV19	NA	TRBD1	TRBJ2-7	TGTGCCAGTAGTATTCGGGGCAGGGGGTCCTCCTACGAGCAGTACTTC	CASSIRGRGSSYEQYF
TRBV18	NA	NA	TRBJ2-3	TGTGCCAGCTCACTACAGGGGAGGGATACGCAGTATTTT	CASSLQGRDTQYF
TRBV7-9	NA	NA	TRBJ2-7	TGTGCCAGCAGTTACCGGGACAACTCCTACGAGCAGTACTTC	CASSYRDNSYEQYF
TRBV2	NA	NA	TRBJ1-2	TGTGCCAGCAGGGGGGGAGGGCCTTCTTTCTATGGCTACACCTTC	CASRGGGPSFYGYTF
TRBV18	NA	NA	TRBJ2-3	TGTGCCAGCTCACCATGGGTCGGGGGGCCGGATACGCAGTATTTT	CASSPWVGGPDTQYF
TRBV28	NA	NA	TRBJ1-4	TGTGCCAGCAGCCTATGGGGGGCAGGGCTAAATGAAAAACTGTTTTTT	CASSLWGAGLNEKLFF
TRBV2	NA	NA	TRBJ1-5	TGTGCCAGCAGTGAAGGACAGACTAGCAATCAGCCCCAGCATTTT	CASSEGQTSNQPQHF
TRBV28	NA	NA	TRBJ2-1	TGTGCCAGCAGTTCTCTTGGGGGGTACTCCTACAATGAGCAGTTCTTC	CASSSLGGYSYNEQFF
TRBV4-1	NA	NA	TRBJ2-1	TGCGCCAGCAGCCAAGAGGGGGGGGCTCACAATGAGCAGTTCTTC	CASSQEGGAHNEQFF
TRBV7-9	NA	TRBD1	TRBJ1-5	TGTGCCAGCACCTCCCAGGGGGCCGGCAATCAGCCCCAGCATTTT	CASTSQGAGNQPQHF
TRBV15	NA	NA	TRBJ2-7	TGTGCCACCAGCAGAGGTGGAGGGCAGGCGTACGAGCAGTACTTC	CATSRGGGQAYEQYF
TRBV28	NA	NA	TRBJ1-1	TGTGCCAGTGGGATAAGAACTGGTCGAGCTGAAGCTTTCTTT	CASGIRTGRAEAFF
TRBV27	NA	NA	TRBJ2-1	TGTGCCAGCAGTTCTTCTAGGGCCCCAAATAAGGAGCAGTTCTTC	CASSSSRAPNKEQFF
TRBV28	once	NA	TRBJ1-4	TGTGCCAGCAGTCCTGGGGGGGGACTAGGTACTGAAAAACTGTTTTTT	CASSPGGGLGTEKLFF
TRBV5-6	once	TRBD2	TRBJ2-1	TGTGCCAGCAGCGGCAGGACTAGCGGAACCTACAATGAGCAGTTCTTC	CASSGRTSGTYNEQFF
TRBV29-1	NA	TRBD1	TRBJ2-7	TGCAGCGTTGTGGACGGGACAGGGTCCTACGAGCAGTACTTC	CSVVDGTGSYEQYF
TRBV18	NA	NA	TRBJ2-7	TGTGCCAGCTCACCCCTAGGCAGGGATGGCGAGCAGTACTTC	CASSPLGRDGEQYF
TRBV7-2	NA	NA	TRBJ1-6	TGTGCCAGCAGCTTATCAGGGTTCAAGCCCCTCCACTTT	CASSLSGFKPLHF
TRBV11-2	NA	NA	TRBJ2-2	TGTGCCAGCAGCTTCGGCGAAACCGGGGAGCTGTTTTTT	CASSFGETGELFF
TRBV28	once	TRBD1	TRBJ1-2	TGTGCCAGCAGTAGCATACGGACAGGGTTTCGTGGCTACACCTTC	CASSSIRTGFRGYTF
TRBV11-2	NA	NA	TRBJ2-7	TGTGCCAGCAGCATCCGGGACCGAAACTACGAGCAGTACTTC	CASSIRDRNYEQYF
TRBV10-1	NA	TRBD2	TRBJ2-2	TGCGCCAGCAGGGAGAAGAGACTAGCGGCCACCGGGGAGCTGTTTTTT	CASREKRLAATGELFF
TRBV6-5	NA	NA	TRBJ1-3	TGTGCCAGCATCGGGAGTTGGGGTGCAGGAAACACCATATATTTT	CASIGSWGAGNTIYF
TRBV28	NA	NA	TRBJ2-4	TGTGCCAGCAGTTTTCAGGGAGCCAAAAACATTCAGTACTTC	CASSFQGAKNIQYF
TRBV5-8	NA	NA	TRBJ2-7	TGTGCCAGCAGCTTTCGCGTCTGGCCCTACGAGCAGTACTTC	CASSFRVWPYEQYF
TRBV7-3	NA	NA	TRBJ1-1	TGTGCCAGCAGCTTTAGACAGAACACTGAAGCTTTCTTT	CASSFRQNTEAFF
TRBV28	NA	NA	TRBJ2-5	TGTGCCAGCAGTCTAAGGCTGGGCGAGACCCAGTACTTC	CASSLRLGETQYF
TRBV7-8	NA	NA	TRBJ1-3	TGTGCCAGCAGCCCCTTTAAGGGGAGCGTGGGAAACACCATATATTTT	CASSPFKGSVGNTIYF
TRBV5-1	NA	NA	TRBJ2-2	TGCGCCAGCAGCTTGTCGTATCCGACCCAGACCGGGGAGCTGTTTTTT	CASSLSYPTQTGELFF
TRBV6-4	once	TRBD1	TRBJ1-5	TGTGCCAGCGGAATGACAGGGGGCTTTAATCAGCCCCAGCATTTT	CASGMTGGFNQPQHF
TRBV7-2	NA	NA	TRBJ1-5	TGTGCCAGCAGCCTTAGAAAGGGCCCGGGACAATCCCTTCAGCCCCAGCATTTT	CASSLRKGPGQSLQPQHF
TRBV29-1	NA	TRBD1	TRBJ2-3	TGCAGCGCCGGACAGGGAACAGATACGCAGTATTTT	CSAGQGTDTQYF
TRBV7-2	once	TRBD2	TRBJ2-2	TGTGCCAGCAGCTTCGGACTAGCGAACACCGGGGAGCTGTTTTTT	CASSFGLANTGELFF
TRBV9	NA	NA	TRBJ1-4	TGTGCCAGCAGCCCCCCGGGTAATGAAAAACTGTTTTTT	CASSPPGNEKLFF
TRBV27	NA	NA	TRBJ2-7	TGTGCCAGCAGACGGCCGCGACAGGCGGCCGCGGGGTGCGAGCAGTACTTC	CASRRPRQAAAGCEQYF
TRBV7-2	NA	TRBD2	TRBJ2-1	TGTGCCAGCAGCTTAGTTCTCGGGGAGGGTGAGCAGTTCTTC	CASSLVLGEGEQFF
TRBV6-1	NA	TRBD2	TRBJ2-7	TGTGCCAGCAGTGAATATACAGGGACTAGCCGGCTGGGCGAGCAGTACTTC	CASSEYTGTSRLGEQYF
TRBV12-2	NA	NA	TRBJ2-7	TGTGCAAGTCGCTTAGCGTGGGCCGGACCGGGACAGGGCATCTACGAGCAGTACTTC	CASRLAWAGPGQGIYEQYF
TRBV5-1	once	NA	TRBJ2-3	TGCGCCAGCAGCTTGGCCATGCCTACGGCAGATACGCAGTATTTT	CASSLAMPTADTQYF
TRBV30	NA	NA	TRBJ2-5	TGTGCCGGGGGACTCCTAAAGGGAGAGACCCAGTACTTC	CAGGLLKGETQYF
TRBV19	NA	TRBD2	TRBJ2-5	TGTGCCAGTGGACTAGCGGGATTGGACCGGGGGACCCAGTACTTC	CASGLAGLDRGTQYF
TRBV7-2	NA	TRBD2	TRBJ2-7	TGTGCCAGCAGCTTAGGGGCCTGGGGGAGGGGCCGCGAGCAGTACTTC	CASSLGAWGRGREQYF
TRBV28	NA	NA	TRBJ2-5	TGTGCCAGCAGACCTCGACAGGCCTACCAAGAGACCCAGTACTTC	CASRPRQAYQETQYF
TRBV2	NA	NA	TRBJ1-2	TGTGCCAGCAGTGAAGATAAAACAGAATTCTATGGCTACACCTTC	CASSEDKTEFYGYTF
TRBV19	NA	NA	TRBJ2-7	TGTGCCAGTAGTATGAATGTGGAGAGGGGGGAAGGCGAGCAGTACTTC	CASSMNVERGEGEQYF
TRBV19	NA	TRBD1	TRBJ1-5	TGTGCCAGTGCCCCCCGAGGGGGCCAGCCCCAGCATTTT	CASAPRGGQPQHF
TRBV11-2	NA	NA	TRBJ1-2	TGTGCCAGCAGCTTAGCCGGGTATGGCTACACCTTC	CASSLAGYGYTF
TRBV23-1	NA	TRBD1	TRBJ2-7	TGCGCCAGCAGTCCCAACCGGGACAGGGGTTACGAGCAGTACTTC	CASSPNRDRGYEQYF
TRBV6-4	NA	NA	TRBJ1-5	TGTGCCAGCAGTGACGTCCAGGGTTCAAGCAATCAGCCCCAGCATTTT	CASSDVQGSSNQPQHF
TRBV5-1	NA	NA	TRBJ2-7	TGCGCCAGCAGCTTGGTCCGGACCTCCTACGAGCAGTACTTC	CASSLVRTSYEQYF
TRBV5-1	NA	NA	TRBJ2-1	TGCGCCAGCAGCTTTGCTCCGGGCAGCTCCTACAATGAGCAGTTCTTC	CASSFAPGSSYNEQFF
TRBV9	NA	NA	TRBJ2-1	TGTGCCAGCAGCGACCCGGGAGCGTCGGGCTACAATGAGCAGTTCTTC	CASSDPGASGYNEQFF
TRBV7-3	NA	NA	TRBJ1-2	TGTGCCAGCAGCTCAGGCGGGGTCCCCTATGGCTACACCTTC	CASSSGGVPYGYTF